This T cell receptor beta chain appears in the sequencing data of a study of siplizumab effects on memory and regulatory T cells. Study-level results: The study found naive T cells seemingly more diverse than memory cells and seemingly major alloresponse contributors. Significant reduction of alloreactive sequences traceable to unstimulated CD4+ memory cells was observed with siplizumab. Researchers did not confirm the suppressive function of proliferating Tregs from siplizumab cultures.

This CDR3 comprises 15 residues. Deletions cut 4 bases from V and 1 base from J, with 11 bases between. Germline V lookup: CDR1 MNHEY, CDR2 SVGAGI. Assays were performed on about 10^5 TCR templates per sample. Sequencing was performed with immunoSEQ multiplex PCR; in TCRdb, only in-frame clones are kept and a portion is missing. The data contain roughly 120,000 clones, about 95% of them singletons. As to this clone: Its antigen is as yet unknown.

The TCR originated in a human donor in good health. This chain links TRBV6-5 with TRBJ1-3; TRBD1 is a possible D gene (5 bases). Sequenced material: non-Treg CD4+ T cells sorted from blood. The CDR3 protein is CASSWGGVSGNTIYF. The CDR3 DNA reads as TGTGCCAGCAGTTGGGGGGGAGTATCTGGAAACACCATATATTTT.